The source of this TCR beta chain is a study of Graves' ophthalmopathy and Graves' hyperthyroidism. Study details: Prior to any treatment, peripheral blood was collected at the time of initial diagnosis.

This clonotype was seen a single time. The diagnosis combined clinical symptoms, thyroxine, TRAb, thyroid ultrasound and orbital computed tomography scans. The PBMCs originated from over 9 ml of fresh peripheral blood. RNA transcripts were the source from which TCR beta CDR3 regions were amplified. HTBI-primed first-round RT-PCR preceded second-round multiplex PCR. TCRdb processed the multiplex PCR reads anew with MiXCR; each CDR3 protein has one entry. The sample lists about 230,000 distinct CDR3 sequences; 40% to 50% were seen once. The CDR3 has 17 residues. Germline values: CDR1 DFQATT, CDR2 SNEGSKA (reference sequence). Trimming took 0 bases from V and 2 from J; bases not matched to a gene: 10.

The specimen was peripheral blood. The chain uses TRBV20-1 and TRBJ2-7, with 10 bases identical to TRBD2. The TCR comes from an adult man with Graves' ophthalmopathy. DNA for the CDR3: TGCAGTGCTAGAGATGATAAGGGGACTAGCGAACCCTACGAGCAGTACTTC. Amino acid sequence: CSARDDKGTSEPYEQYF.